This passage covers 22 T cell receptor beta chains from one sample sequenced in a study of cytomegalovirus exposure and HLA in healthy donors listed by TCRdb under 2017. Libraries were prepared through the immunoSEQ multiplex PCR assay. For the multiplex PCR, a mixture combining 60 forward primers for TCR Vbeta segments and 13 reverse primers for TCR Jbeta segments was used. TCRdb provides this immuneACCESS table in a form limited to in-frame rearrangements. Some clones are lacking; in checked studies, under half of them reflect an unresolved V gene, and why the rest are absent is not known. The sample includes fewer than 250,000 clones, with around 87% observed a single time. In total, the top ten clones hold under 2% of the sample. Sequencing was carried out using PBMCs. The receptors shown here come from a woman aged 18-29 years in good health and CMV-seronegative.

The chain combines TRBV7-6 with TRBJ1-1, with D possibly being TRBD1 (5 bases). The CDR3 consists of 14 residues. The V and J ends lost 5 bases and 1 base respectively, with 11 bases between them. In germline, CDR1 is SGHVS, CDR2 FNYEAQ. Here the CDR3 reads CASSPRQWNTEAFF. The DNA for the CDR3 is TGTGCCAGCAGCCCCAGACAGTGGAACACTGAAGCTTTCTTT. Drawing the rest from reference TRBV7-6 and TRBJ1-1, the complete variable domain is GAGVSQSPRYKVTKRGQDVALRCDPISGHVSLYWYRQALGQGPEFLTYFNYEAQQDKSGLPNDRFSAERPEGSISTLTIQRTEQRDSAMYRCASSPRQWNTEAFFGQGTRLTVV.

This clone showed up just a few times. The V and J genes are TRBV5-6 and TRBJ2-1, with D unclear. Germline V gene lookup returns CDR1 SGHDT and CDR2 YYEEEE. Deletions cut 1 base from V and 4 bases from J, with 12 bases between. This CDR3 contains 15 residues. This CDR3 reads CASSLKPSMYNEQFF. The CDR3 DNA reads TGTGCCAGCAGCTTGAAGCCATCCATGTACAATGAGCAGTTCTTC.

This sequence joins TRBV7-2 and TRBJ1-2; D remains unclear. Germline CDR1 is SGHTA and CDR2 is FQGNSA. The ends were cut back, 5 bases at V and 9 bases at J, with 16 bases in the middle. The CDR3 covers 13 residues. The CDR3, as DNA: TGTGCCAGCAGCCAATACACTCTCGACAGCTACACCTTC. Translating gives CASSQYTLDSYTF.

This clone is a singleton in its sample. The chain's CDR3 is CASSVGGGSTDTQYF. The CDR3 nucleotides are TGTGCCAGCAGCGTTGGTGGCGGGAGCACAGATACGCAGTATTTT. The chain carries TRBV9 and TRBJ2-3; tentatively, D is TRBD2 (5 bases). The V gene's germline CDR1 is SGDLS and CDR2 YYNGEE. Trimming shortened V by 2 bases and J by 0 bases, and 10 bases separated the two germline ends. CDR3 size: 15 residues.

V and J are TRBV28 and TRBJ2-5; TRBD2 matches at 12 bases. The junction had 11 bases not matched to a gene; V was cut back by 4 bases and J by 5 bases. The length of the CDR3 is 17 residues. Germline V gene lookup returns CDR1 MDHEN and CDR2 SYDVKM. The CDR3 coding sequence is TGTGCCAGCAGTTCAATTCCCGGACTAGCGGGACAGGAGACCCAGTACTTC. This encodes CASSSIPGLAGQETQYF.

The chain joins TRBV9 to TRBJ2-1, with D tentatively TRBD1 (6 bases). CDR3 length: 15 amino acids. The V end lost 3 bases, the J end lost 0 bases, and 10 bases lay between the germline ends. CDR1 is SGDLS and CDR2 is YYNGEE in the germline V gene. CDR3 DNA sequence: TGTGCCAGCAGCGGTACAGGGTACTCCTACAATGAGCAGTTCTTC. Its protein product is CASSGTGYSYNEQFF.

This sequence joins TRBV7-9 and TRBJ1-3; 8 nucleotides agree with TRBD1. This CDR3 has 16 amino acids. Trimming at V came to 5 bases and at J to 3 bases, leaving 9 bases not matched to a gene. Germline-derived CDR1 and CDR2 are SEHNR and FQNEAQ (reference sequence). CDR3 sequence: CASSQRNTGGGNTIYF. Written as DNA, the CDR3 is TGTGCCAGCAGCCAGAGGAATACAGGGGGTGGAAACACCATATATTTT. The full variable domain, rest sourced from reference TRBV7-9 and TRBJ1-3, is DTGVSQNPRHKITKRGQNVTFRCDPISEHNRLYWYRQTLGQGPEFLTYFQNEAQLEKSRLLSDRFSAERPKGSFSTLEIQRTEQGDSAMYLCASSQRNTGGGNTIYFGEGSWLTVV.

V is TRBV2 and J is TRBJ2-2; TRBD2 agrees at 16 bases. Germline CDR1 reads SNHLY; CDR2 reads FYNNEI. V shed 7 bases and J 5 bases; nucleotides not matched to a gene: 7. The CDR3 contains 17 residues. CDR3 loop: CASIPGLAGGFTGELFF. The CDR3, as DNA: TGTGCCAGCATCCCGGGACTAGCGGGGGGGTTTACCGGGGAGCTGTTTTTT.

The chain combines TRBV10-3 with TRBJ1-1; 9 nucleotides align to TRBD1. Trimming removed 6 bases from V and 0 bases from J; junction bases left unmatched: 5. The CDR3 runs 15 residues. Germline V gives CDR1 ENHRY, CDR2 SYGVKD. The CDR3 DNA reads as TGTGCCATCAGGGAGGGACAGGGCCTGAACACTGAAGCTTTCTTT. This sequence encodes CAIREGQGLNTEAFF.

The gene calls are TRBV7-2 and TRBJ1-1, with 10 positions matching TRBD1. After removal of 5 bases from V and 5 bases from J, the junction contained 8 bases not matched to a gene. The CDR3 loop spans 15 amino acids. From germline, CDR1 is SGHTA and CDR2 FQGNSA. The CDR3 sequence is CASSRTGGLETEAFF. For the CDR3, the DNA is TGTGCCAGCAGCCGGACAGGGGGTTTGGAGACTGAAGCTTTCTTT.

The chain combines TRBV5-5 with TRBJ2-5; TRBD1 matches at 8 bases. The CDR3 loop spans 14 amino acids. The germline V gene has CDR1 SGHKS and CDR2 YYEKEE (reference sequence). V shed 5 bases, J shed 5 bases, and the junction held 8 bases outside the gene matches. CDR3 amino acids: CASRNQGAGETQYF. Written as DNA, the CDR3 is TGTGCCAGCAGGAACCAGGGGGCAGGGGAGACCCAGTACTTC.

This rearrangement joins TRBV7-9 to TRBJ2-2, with no clear D. From germline, CDR1 is SEHNR and CDR2 FQNEAQ (reference sequence). CDR3 size: 14 residues. Deletions cut 1 base from V and 3 bases from J, with 6 bases between. CDR3 protein: CASSLELHTGELFF. DNA of the CDR3: TGTGCCAGCAGCTTAGAGCTCCACACCGGGGAGCTGTTTTTT.

This chain links TRBV18 with TRBJ2-7; D gene uncertain. V lost 5 bases and J 2 bases, leaving 7 bases between the germline ends. The CDR3 is made up of 12 amino acids. CDR1 is KGHSH, CDR2 LQKENI, per germline. The CDR3, as DNA: TGTGCCAGCTCAGTCCAGGCCTACGAGCAGTACTTC. This gives the protein CASSVQAYEQYF.

This clone was seen a handful of times. This chain links TRBV7-8 with TRBJ2-1; TRBD2 matches 10 bases. Looked up from germline, CDR1 is SGHVS and CDR2 is FQNEAQ. The trim removed 5 bases at V and 10 bases at J, leaving 5 bases unmatched. The CDR3 spans 13 residues. CDR3 nucleotide sequence: TGTGCCAGCAGCCAGCGGGGGGGCAGGGAGCAGTTCTTC. Translation: CASSQRGGREQFF.

The rearrangement links TRBV28 to TRBJ2-7; perhaps TRBD1 as D (7 bases). Trimming shortened V by 3 bases and J by 7 bases, and 16 bases separated the two germline ends. The CDR3 sequence is 14 residues long. Germline assignment: CDR1 MDHEN and CDR2 SYDVKM. CDR3: CASSLLGGAGEQYF. The CDR3 DNA sequence: TGTGCCAGCAGTTTGTTAGGGGGCGCGGGGGAGCAGTACTTC.

The chain recombines TRBV5-1 with TRBJ2-7; D may be TRBD1 (6 bases). Trimming took off 6 bases at V and 0 bases at J, with 7 bases between the two ends. CDR3 length: 12 amino acids. The germline V gene has CDR1 SGHRS and CDR2 YFSETQ. This CDR3 is CASMDSSYEQYF. Written as DNA, the CDR3 is TGCGCCAGCATGGACAGCTCCTACGAGCAGTACTTC. Variable domain in full (rest from reference TRBV5-1 and TRBJ2-7): KAGVTQTPRYLIKTRGQQVTLSCSPISGHRSVSWYQQTPGQGLQFLFEYFSETQRNKGNFPGRFSGRQFSNSRSEMNVSTLELGDSALYLCASMDSSYEQYFGPGTRLTVT.

This clone has a handful of counts. The chain uses TRBV2 and TRBJ1-6, with no clear D. The germline gives CDR1 SNHLY, CDR2 FYNNEI. Trimming removed 3 bases at V and 15 bases at J, with 12 bases between. The CDR3 runs 12 residues. This CDR3 is CASSEGLPILHF. In nucleotides, the CDR3 is TGTGCCAGCAGTGAGGGCCTCCCTATCCTCCACTTT.

This chain connects TRBV28 to TRBJ2-6, with a weak D call TRBD1 (6 bases). The V end lost 5 bases, the J end lost 0 bases, and 20 bases lay between the germline ends. The CDR3 loop spans 19 amino acids. CDR1 and CDR2 (germline): MDHEN, SYDVKM. The CDR3 sequence: CASSTDTGQSNSGANVLTF. Here the CDR3 DNA reads TGTGCCAGCAGTACTGACACAGGACAGTCCAACTCTGGGGCCAACGTCCTGACTTTC. Looking up the rest from reference TRBV28 and TRBJ2-6 gives the full variable domain: DVKVTQSSRYLVKRTGEKVFLECVQDMDHENMFWYRQDPGLGLRLIYFSYDVKMKEKGDIPEGYSVSREKKERFSLILESASTNQTSMYLCASSTDTGQSNSGANVLTFGAGSRLTVL.

This chain links TRBV18 with TRBJ1-1; 9 bases are a match to TRBD1. The J segment lost 2 bases and the V segment lost 5 bases, leaving 6 bases of the junction unmatched. The CDR3 totals 15 residues. The germline V gene encodes CDR1 KGHSH and CDR2 LQKENI. CDR3 amino acids: CASSSGTGTNTEAFF. The CDR3 DNA follows: TGTGCCAGCTCATCTGGGACAGGGACCAACACTGAAGCTTTCTTT.

J is TRBJ2-2 and V is TRBV6-5, with 10 bases matching TRBD2. V lost 0 bases, J lost 7 bases, and 5 bases stayed unmatched. The germline gives CDR1 MNHEY, CDR2 SVGAGI. CDR3 length: 16 residues. The DNA for the CDR3 is TGTGCCAGCAGTTACTCGGGAGCGGGGGGGCTCGGGGAGCTGTTTTTT. This codes for CASSYSGAGGLGELFF.

The chain combines TRBV14 with TRBJ2-7, with no clear D. This CDR3 comprises 15 residues. Germline V CDR1 and CDR2: SGHDN, FVKESK. Trimming left V 1 base short and J 6 bases short, with 16 bases between. This CDR3 is CASSQGYSYFGEQYF. CDR3 nucleotides: TGTGCCAGCAGCCAAGGTTACAGCTATTTCGGCGAGCAGTACTTC.

The chain couples TRBV4-1 to TRBJ2-1, with a possible D match to TRBD2 (5 bases). The ends were cut back, 0 bases at V and 9 bases at J, with 15 bases in the middle. Germline values: CDR1 MGHRA, CDR2 YSYEKL. This CDR3 has 15 amino acids. CDR3 residues: CASSQDSGLPFEQFF. The CDR3 DNA reads TGCGCCAGCAGCCAAGATTCCGGACTTCCCTTTGAGCAGTTCTTC.